What follows are 6 T cell receptor beta chains derived from one specimen sequenced in a study of siplizumab effects on memory and regulatory T cells. Repertoires were generated with immunoSEQ multiplex PCR, while TCRdb's copy carries only in-frame clones and drops some. The profile shows 85,000 to 130,000 clones, over 90% of them singletons. The sequencing input was Tregs sorted from blood. The receptors come from a human donor in good health.

This clone was seen only a few times. The chain links TRBV7-9 to TRBJ1-2; no clear D gene. This CDR3 is 14 amino acids long. Per the germline V gene, CDR1 is SEHNR and CDR2 is FQNEAQ (reference sequence). Trimming pared 1 base from V and 8 bases from J, leaving 14 bases between. The CDR3 DNA reads TGTGCCAGCAGCTTAGTCGGAGGGTCCGGAGGCTACACCTTC. Translating it yields CASSLVGGSGGYTF.

J is TRBJ1-1 and V is TRBV7-9, with 9 bases lining up with TRBD1. With V trimmed by 6 bases and J by 4 bases, 6 bases remained unmatched. CDR3 length: 14 amino acids. The V gene's germline CDR1 is SEHNR and CDR2 FQNEAQ (reference sequence). The CDR3 loop is CASSSQGAATEAFF. The CDR3 DNA sequence: TGTGCCAGCAGTTCACAGGGGGCGGCCACTGAAGCTTTCTTT.

The V gene is TRBV14, the J gene TRBJ2-3; maybe TRBD1 (5 bases). With 3 bases removed from V and 5 bases from J, the gap between germline ends came to 15 bases. Per germline, CDR1 SGHDN and CDR2 FVKESK. This CDR3 is built from 15 residues. CDR3 sequence (DNA): TGTGCCAGCAGCCAGTTGAAGGGGTGGAGAGATACGCAGTATTTT. Amino acids: CASSQLKGWRDTQYF.

The chain's CDR3 is CSGGGPEAFF. The DNA of the CDR3 is TGCAGCGGGGGGGGTCCTGAAGCTTTCTTT. The chain couples TRBV29-1 to TRBJ1-1; possible D gene TRBD1, 5 bases. This CDR3 region has 10 residues. Germline lookup yields CDR1 SQVTM and CDR2 ANQGSEA. V dropped 7 bases and J dropped 6 bases, with 9 bases sitting between them.

The chain joins TRBV11-1 to TRBJ2-6, with 7 bases matching TRBD1. CDR3 length equals 15 residues. Germline V gene data show CDR1 as SGHAT and CDR2 as FQDESV (reference sequence). J gave up 3 bases and V 5 bases, and 4 bases lay outside the gene matches. CDR3: CASSHRGIGANVLTF. The CDR3 bases are TGTGCCAGCAGCCACAGGGGAATTGGGGCCAACGTCCTGACTTTC.

The V and J genes are TRBV6-6 and TRBJ1-2; tentatively, D is TRBD1 (6 bases). CDR3 length equals 14 residues. Germline V gives CDR1 MNHNY, CDR2 SVGAGI (reference sequence). The V end was cut by 11 bases, the J end by 7 bases, with 23 bases between. This chain's CDR3 is CASIRAGAGSGYTF. CDR3 sequence (DNA): TGTGCCTCCATCCGTGCGGGGGCGGGTTCTGGCTACACCTTC.